The source of this T cell receptor beta chain is a study of CD8+ T cells in alopecia areata. The treatment here: oral pan-JAK inhibitor, 5-10 mg twice daily. The sequencing template was cDNA reverse transcribed from extracted RNA. Only in-frame clones appear in the TCRdb table, and some are missing; sequencing was by immunoSEQ multiplex PCR. The sample yields about 190,000 clones, around 60% seen once. The CDR3 loop spans 12 amino acids. V was pared by 4 bases and J by 6 bases, with 11 bases between. Germline values: CDR1 SGHRS, CDR2 YFSETQ. The receptor's source is a human donor with alopecia areata. J is TRBJ2-7 and V is TRBV5-1; tentatively, D is TRBD1 or TRBD2 (5 bases each). The input for sequencing was CD4+ T cells sorted from blood, taken at week 4, from a patient treated with tofacitinib. This CDR3 reads CASSIGAGEQYF. CDR3 DNA: TGCGCCAGCAGCATCGGGGCAGGCGAGCAGTACTTC.